The 12 T cell receptor beta chains below come from one sample, sequenced in a study of shared clonotypes between healthy human individuals. CD45RO-negative, CCR7-selected cells formed the naive CD8 fraction, which excluded terminally differentiated effector memory CD45RA+ cells. Libraries were prepared by immunoSEQ multiplex PCR; TCRdb keeps only in-frame clonotypes and omits some of them. This sample has about 2 million clones, with about 95% found just once. The sample was naive CD8+ T cells sorted from blood. The receptors shown here come from a man aged 18-30 years in good health.

The genes are TRBV6-5 and TRBJ2-3; D is possibly TRBD2 (5 bases). The CDR3 has 13 residues. Germline loops: CDR1 MNHEY, CDR2 SVGAGI. V dropped 10 bases and J dropped 4 bases, with 15 bases sitting between them. The CDR3 nucleotides read TGTGCCACCATCGGGGAGAGCCCAGATACGCAGTATTTT. It yields the protein CATIGESPDTQYF.

This sequence joins TRBV10-2 and TRBJ1-1; 7 bases match TRBD1. Germline CDR1 WSHSY, CDR2 SAAADI. V dropped 5 bases and J dropped 3; count of bases not matched to a gene: 3. CDR3 size: 13 residues. The CDR3 sequence is CASSTGAYTEAFF. Here the CDR3 DNA reads TGCGCCAGCAGTACAGGGGCGTACACTGAAGCTTTCTTT.

The rearrangement uses TRBV9 and TRBJ2-7, with D possibly being TRBD1 (6 bases). Germline V gene data show CDR1 as SGDLS and CDR2 as YYNGEE. Trimming left V 4 bases short and J 4 bases short, with 9 bases between. The CDR3 covers 12 residues. The CDR3 sequence is CASSLGAYEQYF. CDR3 bases: TGTGCCAGCAGCCTGGGGGCTTACGAGCAGTACTTC. Based on the CDR3 plus reference TRBV9 and TRBJ2-7, the full variable domain is DSGVTQTPKHLITATGQRVTLRCSPRSGDLSVYWYQQSLDQGLQFLIQYYNGEERAKGNILERFSAQQFPDLHSELNLSSLELGDSALYFCASSLGAYEQYFGPGTRLTVT.

The rearrangement links TRBV5-4 to TRBJ2-1; maybe TRBD1 (5 bases). CDR1 is SGHNT and CDR2 is YYREEE in the germline V gene (reference sequence). The CDR3 sequence is 13 residues long. With 5 bases removed from V and 4 bases from J, the gap between germline ends came to 10 bases. The CDR3 DNA sequence: TGTGCCAGCAGACAGGACCTATACAATGAGCAGTTCTTC. This sequence encodes CASRQDLYNEQFF.

The CDR3 sequence is CASSMGDRFDNSPLHF. The DNA for the CDR3 is TGTGCCAGTAGTATGGGGGACAGGTTTGATAATTCACCCCTCCACTTT. The chain links TRBV19 to TRBJ1-6; TRBD1 agrees at 8 bases. The CDR3 has 16 residues. Looked up from germline, CDR1 is LNHDA and CDR2 is SQIVND (reference sequence). The J segment lost 5 bases and the V segment lost 3 bases, leaving 6 bases of the junction unmatched.

As concerns this clone: Germline and junction disagree at one end, which may indicate a read error. The chain has TRBV7-7 and TRBJ2-3, with 8 positions matching TRBD1. CDR3 length: 16 amino acids. Per germline, CDR1 SSHAT and CDR2 FNYEAQ (reference sequence). The CDR3 region has the DNA TGTGCTAGCAGCTTAGGACAGGGAGGTAGCACAGATACGCAGTATTTT. As protein: CASSLGQGGSTDTQYF.

The CDR3 coding sequence is TGTGCCAGCAGCTTAGCGGGAACGGTCAACGAGCAGTACTTC. Translating gives CASSLAGTVNEQYF. V usage is TRBV7-8 and J usage is TRBJ2-7; no definite D call. CDR3 size: 14 residues. Per the germline V gene, CDR1 is SGHVS and CDR2 is FQNEAQ. V was pared by 0 bases and J by 5 bases, with 11 bases between.

The rearrangement links TRBV6-6 to TRBJ2-1; D gene ambiguous. The CDR3 totals 15 residues. The germline V and J ends were trimmed by 8 bases and 5 bases, with 19 bases remaining between them. The germline V gene has CDR1 MNHNY and CDR2 SVGAGI (reference sequence). The CDR3 spells CASAPRVAGHNEQFF. In nucleotides, the CDR3 is TGTGCCAGCGCACCCCGAGTGGCAGGACACAATGAGCAGTTCTTC.

The genes are TRBV5-8 and TRBJ2-5, with 7 positions matching TRBD1. The CDR3 is 14 residues long. Germline V gene data show CDR1 as SGHTS and CDR2 as YDEGEE. V dropped 4 bases and J dropped 2; count of bases not matched to a gene: 5. CDR3: CASSPRQGQETQYF. CDR3 coding DNA: TGTGCCAGCAGCCCACGACAGGGACAAGAGACCCAGTACTTC. Together with reference TRBV5-8 and TRBJ2-5, the CDR3 gives the full variable domain: EAGVTQSPTHLIKTRGQQATLRCSPISGHTSVYWYQQALGLGLQFLLWYDEGEERNRGNFPPRFSGRQFPNYSSELNVNALELEDSALYLCASSPRQGQETQYFGPGTRLLVL.

The chain uses TRBV7-9 and TRBJ2-7, with 9 bases aligning to TRBD2. There are 16 residues in the CDR3. Germline V gene lookup returns CDR1 SEHNR and CDR2 FQNEAQ (reference sequence). Trimming took 5 bases from V and 1 from J; bases not matched to a gene: 9. This chain's CDR3 is CASSPSAGGHSYEQYF. DNA for the CDR3: TGTGCCAGCAGCCCCTCGGCGGGAGGGCATTCCTACGAGCAGTACTTC.

The chain uses TRBV7-2 and TRBJ2-7; D possibly corresponds to TRBD1 (5 bases). The CDR3 totals 12 residues. CDR1 SGHTA and CDR2 FQGNSA come from the germline V gene. V gave up 1 base and J gave up 5 bases, with 6 bases separating them. This CDR3 is CASSLEGNEQYF. Written as DNA, the CDR3 is TGTGCCAGCAGCTTAGAGGGGAACGAGCAGTACTTC. The full variable domain, completed using reference TRBV7-2 and TRBJ2-7, is GAGVSQSPSNKVTEKGKDVELRCDPISGHTALYWYRQSLGQGLEFLIYFQGNSAPDKSGLPSDRFSAERTGGSVSTLTIQRTQQEDSAVYLCASSLEGNEQYFGPGTRLTVT.

The V call is TRBV30, the J call TRBJ2-2; 10 nucleotides line up with TRBD1. The CDR3 length is 18 residues. Germline trimming cut 4 bases from V and 1 base from J; bases unmatched to any gene: 12. Per germline, CDR1 GTSNPN and CDR2 SVGIG (reference sequence). CDR3 nucleotides: TGTGCCTGGATATCTAAGCGTGGGGACAGGGGGAACACCGGGGAGCTGTTTTTT. Amino acid sequence: CAWISKRGDRGNTGELFF.